A single sample gave rise to the 16 T cell receptor beta chains below, sequenced in a study of human T cells and chemical hapten exposure. Each CDR3 protein is one row after TCRdb ran MiXCR on the RACE reads. The top ten hold about 8.7% of the sample, which has more than 300,000 distinct CDR3 sequences, 4.5% to 7% seen once. Time point described: pre-sensitization, week 0. Treatment denoted: therapeutic diphenylcyclopropenone sensitization with weekly scalp DPC. Source: whole blood, taken in connection with sensitization to the hapten diphenylcyclopropenone (DPC). Receptor source: a young woman with alopecia areata. Some clones in this sample may be carry-over from other donors' samples.

This clonotype came up many times. This sequence joins TRBV7-9 and TRBJ2-3; 7 nucleotides line up with TRBD2. From germline, CDR1 is SEHNR and CDR2 FQNEAQ (reference sequence). The trim removed 2 bases at V and 5 bases at J, leaving 7 bases unmatched. The CDR3 has 15 amino acids. Here the CDR3 reads CASSLSRAGLDTQYF. The DNA of the CDR3 is TGTGCCAGCAGCTTATCCCGAGCGGGGTTAGATACGCAGTATTTT.

This clonotype was counted ten times or more. V usage is TRBV3-1 and J usage is TRBJ1-1, with D perhaps matching TRBD1 (6 bases). The germline gives CDR1 LGHDT, CDR2 YNNKEL (reference sequence). V was clipped by 4 bases and J by 0 bases, with 9 bases between them. CDR3 length: 14 residues. CDR3 region: CASSPTGLNTEAFF. Here the CDR3 DNA reads TGTGCCAGCAGCCCGACAGGATTGAACACTGAAGCTTTCTTT.

This clonotype was seen ten or more times. The chain is built from TRBV3-1 and TRBJ1-2; D possibly corresponds to TRBD1 (6 bases). Trimming took off 1 base at V and 4 bases at J, with 16 bases between the two ends. Per germline, CDR1 LGHDT and CDR2 YNNKEL (reference sequence). This CDR3 has 16 residues. CDR3 DNA sequence: TGTGCCAGCAGCCAAGGAAGGACAGATCCTACCTATGGCTACACCTTC. Translating it yields CASSQGRTDPTYGYTF.

There are a few counts of this clonotype. This chain joins TRBV3-1 and TRBJ2-2; 11 bases line up with TRBD2. Unmatched junction bases numbered 8, after V lost 4 bases and J lost 1 base. CDR1 is LGHDT and CDR2 is YNNKEL in the germline V gene (reference sequence). This CDR3 is built from 18 residues. In nucleotides, the CDR3 is TGTGCCAGCAGCCCCGGTGGGCTAGCGGGGGGGAACACCGGGGAGCTGTTTTTT. Translating it yields CASSPGGLAGGNTGELFF.

This clonotype was seen a handful of times. The chain is built from TRBV2 and TRBJ2-1; 7 nucleotides match TRBD1. CDR1 and CDR2 (germline): SNHLY, FYNNEI. CDR3 size: 15 residues. V dropped 7 bases and J dropped 4; count of bases not matched to a gene: 10. The CDR3 protein is CASKEGQTTYNEQFF. The CDR3, as DNA: TGTGCCAGCAAAGAGGGACAGACAACGTACAATGAGCAGTTCTTC.

This clonotype was detected ten times or more. The chain uses TRBV28 and TRBJ2-5; TRBD1 or TRBD2 may be the D gene (5 bases each). CDR1 MDHEN and CDR2 SYDVKM come from the germline V gene. V lost 10 bases and J 5 bases, leaving 23 bases between the germline ends. This CDR3 comprises 15 residues. This CDR3 is CATTLPGQGPETQYF. For the CDR3, the DNA is TGTGCCACCACTCTTCCGGGGCAGGGCCCCGAGACCCAGTACTTC.

This clonotype came up a few times. The gene calls are TRBV10-3 and TRBJ1-4; D is undetermined. CDR3 length equals 12 residues. Germline CDR1 reads ENHRY; CDR2 reads SYGVKD. The V gene lost 3 bases and the J gene lost 10 bases, with 9 bases spanning the gap. Written as DNA, the CDR3 is TGTGCCATCAGTGAAGTCAGAGGAAAACTGTTTTTT. Protein sequence: CAISEVRGKLFF.

Ten or more counts support this clonotype. The chain uses TRBV18 and TRBJ2-5; D is ambiguous. The germline CDR1 and CDR2 sequences are KGHSH and LQKENI. The CDR3 has 13 residues. V gave up 2 bases and J gave up 2 bases, with 6 bases separating them. The CDR3 region has the DNA TGTGCCAGCTCACCAACCCAGCAAGAGACCCAGTACTTC. As protein: CASSPTQQETQYF.

This sequence joins TRBV29-1 and TRBJ1-1; TRBD1 might be the D (5 bases). The V and J ends lost 5 bases and 8 bases respectively, with 15 bases between them. Per germline, CDR1 SQVTM and CDR2 ANQGSEA. CDR3 size: 12 residues. The CDR3 spells CSVFGGRGEAFF. In DNA form, the CDR3 reads TGCAGCGTTTTCGGTGGGCGGGGGGAAGCTTTCTTT.

This clonotype has only a few counts. The chain carries TRBV10-3 and TRBJ1-1, with D possibly TRBD1 on 6 matching bases. V lost 5 bases to trimming and J lost 6 bases, with 10 bases between them. The CDR3 is 12 residues long. Germline CDR1 reads ENHRY; CDR2 reads SYGVKD. CDR3 region: CAISTGFAEAFF. CDR3 nucleotide sequence: TGTGCCATCAGTACAGGGTTCGCTGAAGCTTTCTTT.

The chain carries TRBV7-2 and TRBJ2-3; 11 bases are shared with TRBD2. CDR1 and CDR2 from the germline V gene are SGHTA and FQGNSA. This CDR3 is built from 16 residues. The V gene end was trimmed by 3 bases and the J gene end by 2 bases; junction bases not matched to a gene: 4. Here the CDR3 reads CASSFYSGGATDTQYF. The CDR3, as DNA: TGTGCCAGCAGCTTCTATAGCGGGGGGGCCACAGATACGCAGTATTTT.

This clonotype was counted between two and nine times. This chain connects TRBV24-1 to TRBJ2-1; TRBD1 matches 9 bases. CDR3 length equals 15 residues. V shed 4 bases and J 7 bases; nucleotides not matched to a gene: 7. The V gene's germline CDR1 is KGHDR and CDR2 SFDVKD. CDR3 sequence reads: CATSDSGQGRNEQFF. CDR3 DNA sequence: TGTGCCACCAGTGACTCGGGACAGGGAAGGAATGAGCAGTTCTTC.

This clonotype was seen many times. The chain links TRBV7-6 to TRBJ2-1; 7 bases fit TRBD2. Germline CDR1 SGHVS, CDR2 FNYEAQ. This CDR3 comprises 15 residues. After removal of 4 bases from V and 5 bases from J, the junction contained 8 bases not matched to a gene. The CDR3 DNA follows: TGTGCCAGCAGCTCGGGGGACTACCTAGACAATGAGCAGTTCTTC. Translated: CASSSGDYLDNEQFF.

This clonotype was counted a few times. This chain connects TRBV6-5 to TRBJ1-2; no definite D call. Between the trimmed V and J ends, which lost 0 bases and 4 bases, there was a span of 12 bases. Germline CDR1 is MNHEY and CDR2 is SVGAGI. This CDR3 is 15 amino acids long. The CDR3 sequence: CASSYSQGYVYGYTF. For the CDR3, the DNA is TGTGCCAGCAGTTACTCACAAGGGTACGTCTATGGCTACACCTTC.

The table lists this clonotype with a few counts. The genes are TRBV20-1 and TRBJ1-2; D possibly corresponds to TRBD1 (6 bases). Germline V CDR1 and CDR2: DFQATT, SNEGSKA (reference sequence). The CDR3 is 13 amino acids. V was trimmed by 5 bases and J by 4 bases, leaving 14 bases between them. DNA of the CDR3: TGCAGTGCTCCATACGGACAGTTCTATGGCTACACCTTC. Protein sequence: CSAPYGQFYGYTF.

The table lists this clonotype with many counts. The chain couples TRBV11-2 to TRBJ1-2, with D perhaps TRBD1 (5 bases). The V and J ends lost 11 bases and 5 bases respectively, with 18 bases between them. The CDR3 is made up of 13 amino acids. CDR1 is SGHAT and CDR2 is FQNNGV in the germline V gene. The CDR3 region is CAGRGGGSYGYTF. CDR3 bases: TGTGCCGGAAGGGGCGGGGGTAGTTATGGCTACACCTTC.